A single sample gave rise to the 30 T cell receptor beta chains below, sequenced in a study of graft-versus-host responses after intestinal transplantation. No antigens are known for them. Libraries were prepared by immunoSEQ multiplex PCR; TCRdb keeps only in-frame clonotypes and omits some of them. This table holds roughly 36,000 clones, roughly 96% found once. The sample consisted of unstimulated CD8+ T cells sorted from spleen or lymph node cells, taken before transplant. The origin of the receptors is a human donor who was the organ donor for an intestinal transplant.

DNA of the CDR3: TGCGCCAGCAGCCAAGATTGGAACAGGGGTGTCTATGGCTACACCTTC. Encoded protein: CASSQDWNRGVYGYTF. The gene calls are TRBV4-3 and TRBJ1-2, with 7 bases matching TRBD1. The trim removed 0 bases at V and 4 bases at J, leaving 8 bases unmatched. Germline-derived CDR1 and CDR2 are LGHNA and YSLEER. This CDR3 has 16 residues.

The chain has TRBV9 and TRBJ2-1, with 15 bases identical to TRBD2. This CDR3 has 15 residues. Germline-derived CDR1 and CDR2 are SGDLS and YYNGEE. V was clipped by 3 bases and J by 9 bases; unmatched bases: 4. The CDR3 coding sequence is TGTGCCAGCAGCGGGACTAGCGGGGGGGCGGTTGAGCAGTTCTTC. Its translation: CASSGTSGGAVEQFF.

The rearrangement links TRBV6-5 to TRBJ2-7, with D perhaps assigned TRBD1 or TRBD2 (5 bases each). CDR1 and CDR2 from the germline V gene are MNHEY and SVGAGI. V shed 4 bases and J shed 2 bases, with 15 bases lying between them. The CDR3 is 15 residues long. The DNA for the CDR3 is TGTGCCAGCAGTTTTGGGGACGGGAAGACCTACGAGCAGTACTTC. This gives the protein CASSFGDGKTYEQYF.

The V call is TRBV11-2, the J call TRBJ1-1; D not resolved. CDR1 and CDR2 (germline): SGHAT, FQNNGV. V was shortened by 0 bases and J by 5 bases, with 10 bases between the two germline ends. The CDR3 runs 14 residues. DNA for the CDR3: TGTGCCAGCAGCTTAGATAGGGTCTGGACTGAAGCTTTCTTT. It specifies CASSLDRVWTEAFF.

CDR3 bases: TGCGCCAGCAGCTTGGATGACAGACCTAATGAAAAACTGTTTTTT. Encoded protein: CASSLDDRPNEKLFF. This rearrangement joins TRBV5-1 to TRBJ1-4; D might be TRBD1 (5 bases). The CDR3 totals 15 residues. Germline CDR1 is SGHRS and CDR2 is YFSETQ. V was cut by 0 bases and J by 3 bases, with 9 bases left in between.

The chain links TRBV5-5 to TRBJ2-5; 7 bases are shared with TRBD1. Trimming cost V 1 base and J 5 bases; bases outside gene matches: 17. The CDR3 length is 18 residues. Germline loops: CDR1 SGHKS, CDR2 YYEKEE (reference sequence). In DNA, the CDR3 is TGTGCCAGCAGCTTGTCCCAGGGAGACAGGGTACTAGGGGAGACCCAGTACTTC. It codes for CASSLSQGDRVLGETQYF. Full variable domain (rest looked up from reference TRBV5-5 and TRBJ2-5): DAGVTQSPTHLIKTRGQQVTLRCSPISGHKSVSWYQQVLGQGPQFIFQYYEKEERGRGNFPDRFSARQFPNYSSELNVNALLLGDSALYLCASSLSQGDRVLGETQYFGPGTRLLVL.

The V gene is TRBV28, the J gene TRBJ2-1, with a weak D call TRBD2 (5 bases). The CDR3 spans 14 residues. CDR1 and CDR2 from the germline V gene are MDHEN and SYDVKM. The V end lost 7 bases, the J end lost 4 bases, and 14 bases lay between the germline ends. The CDR3 coding sequence is TGTGCCAGCACCCCCTATCGGGGATACAATGAGCAGTTCTTC. Its protein product is CASTPYRGYNEQFF.

The chain joins TRBV5-1 to TRBJ2-7, with 7 bases that match TRBD1. Germline V lookup: CDR1 SGHRS, CDR2 YFSETQ. CDR3 size: 15 residues. Trimming took 0 bases from V and 3 from J; bases not matched to a gene: 6. CDR3 coding DNA: TGCGCCAGCAGCTTGGAGACAGGGTTAAGCTACGAGCAGTACTTC. Protein sequence: CASSLETGLSYEQYF.

In DNA form, the CDR3 reads TGCGCCAGCAGCTTGCAAACAGAGTATGGGCAGTACTTC. It codes for CASSLQTEYGQYF. The rearrangement uses TRBV5-1 and TRBJ2-7, with no clear D. This CDR3 has 13 amino acids. V dropped 1 base and J dropped 9 bases, with 14 bases sitting between them. The germline V gene encodes CDR1 SGHRS and CDR2 YFSETQ.

In DNA form, the CDR3 reads TGTGCCAGCAGCTTAGTTCTCGGCTCCGATACGCAGTATTTT. This gives the protein CASSLVLGSDTQYF. This sequence joins TRBV11-3 and TRBJ2-3; D not resolved. Looked up from germline, CDR1 is SGHNT and CDR2 is YENEEA. V lost 1 base and J lost 6, with 11 bases in between. This CDR3 region has 14 residues.

The chain uses TRBV19 and TRBJ2-7; possibly TRBD2 for D (6 bases). The CDR3 has 11 residues. Germline values: CDR1 LNHDA, CDR2 SQIVND (reference sequence). The V end lost 7 bases, the J end lost 3 bases, and 7 bases lay between the germline ends. DNA of the CDR3: TGTGCCAGTATGGGGGGCTACGAGCAGTACTTC. Its translation is CASMGGYEQYF.

V usage is TRBV4-3 and J usage is TRBJ2-1; TRBD2 matches at 11 bases. The J segment lost 11 bases and the V segment lost 3 bases, leaving 6 bases of the junction unmatched. The CDR3 is 14 amino acids. From germline, CDR1 is LGHNA and CDR2 YSLEER. CDR3 sequence: CASSQDSGGAKQFF. CDR3 nucleotides: TGCGCCAGCAGCCAGGATAGCGGGGGGGCGAAGCAGTTCTTC.

The V gene is TRBV4-3, the J gene TRBJ2-5; 8 bases are a match to TRBD2. Per the germline V gene, CDR1 is LGHNA and CDR2 is YSLEER. This CDR3 region has 15 residues. V lost 1 base to trimming and J lost 2 bases; unmatched junction nucleotides: 3. The DNA of the CDR3 is TGCGCCAGCAGCCAAGCGGGGGGGCTGCAAGAGACCCAGTACTTC. Its translation: CASSQAGGLQETQYF.

The DNA of the CDR3 is TGTGCCAGCAGCCTAGCGGGGGGACAAGAGACCCAGTACTTC. This codes for CASSLAGGQETQYF. This sequence joins TRBV11-2 and TRBJ2-5, with 11 positions matching TRBD2. The CDR3 contains 14 residues. V shed 5 bases and J 2 bases; nucleotides not matched to a gene: 1. Germline V gives CDR1 SGHAT, CDR2 FQNNGV.

The genes are TRBV4-1 and TRBJ2-1, with D unresolved. Trimming took off 0 bases at V and 9 bases at J, with 9 bases between the two ends. The CDR3 is 13 residues long. Germline CDR1 and CDR2: MGHRA and YSYEKL. The CDR3 nucleotides read TGCGCCAGCAGCCAAGAGGGCGTGGGTGAGCAGTTCTTC. It codes for CASSQEGVGEQFF.

The V call is TRBV14, the J call TRBJ1-1; 7 bases agree with TRBD1. Germline loops: CDR1 SGHDN, CDR2 FVKESK. Trimming took 1 base from V and 6 from J; bases not matched to a gene: 8. The CDR3 is 15 residues long. CDR3 in amino acids: CASSQVRGLVAEAFF. The CDR3 nucleotides read TGTGCCAGCAGCCAAGTAAGGGGGCTCGTCGCTGAAGCTTTCTTT.

The chain recombines TRBV9 with TRBJ2-2; D unclear. Germline V gene lookup returns CDR1 SGDLS and CDR2 YYNGEE. The CDR3 runs 12 residues. The germline V and J ends were trimmed by 1 base and 2 bases, with 0 bases remaining between them. CDR3 protein: CASSVNTGELFF. In DNA form, the CDR3 reads TGTGCCAGCAGCGTAAACACCGGGGAGCTGTTTTTT.

This clone was seen a handful of times. V and J are TRBV5-4 and TRBJ1-2, with 8 bases lining up with TRBD1. V trimming: 3 bases; J trimming: 6 bases; junction bases outside the gene matches: 13. There are 16 residues in the CDR3. Germline V gives CDR1 SGHNT, CDR2 YYREEE (reference sequence). CDR3 in DNA: TGTGCCAGCAGCTCACCGGACAGGGCGCCAAGGGATGGCTACACCTTC. Translation gives CASSSPDRAPRDGYTF.

The gene calls are TRBV30 and TRBJ2-1, with 9 nucleotides matching TRBD2. The CDR3 sequence is 15 residues long. Trimming removed 4 bases from V and 6 bases from J; junction bases left unmatched: 10. CDR1 is GTSNPN, CDR2 SVGIG, per germline (reference sequence). The CDR3 DNA reads TGTGCCTGGACTGTTGGCGGGGGGGCCTCCAATGAGCAGTTCTTC. Encoded protein: CAWTVGGGASNEQFF.

The CDR3: CASSQFRDRTQYF. As DNA, the CDR3 is TGCGCCAGCAGCCAATTCCGGGACAGAACGCAGTATTTT. V and J are TRBV4-1 and TRBJ2-3; 7 bases map to TRBD1. The CDR3 sequence is 13 residues long. J gave up 9 bases and V 2 bases, and 5 bases lay outside the gene matches. In germline, CDR1 is MGHRA, CDR2 YSYEKL.

The genes are TRBV5-6 and TRBJ2-5, with TRBD2 identical over 13 bases. CDR1 SGHDT and CDR2 YYEEEE come from the germline V gene. Trimming took 1 base from V and 2 from J; bases not matched to a gene: 5. The CDR3 sequence is 17 residues long. The CDR3 loop is CASSLPRLAGGQETQYF. The CDR3 nucleotides are TGTGCCAGCAGCTTGCCTAGACTAGCGGGGGGTCAAGAGACCCAGTACTTC.

The J gene is TRBJ2-7, the V gene TRBV19, with 8 nucleotides matching TRBD1. Germline V CDR1 and CDR2: LNHDA, SQIVND (reference sequence). CDR3 length: 14 residues. Germline trimming cut 4 bases from V and 3 bases from J; bases unmatched to any gene: 5. CDR3 in amino acids: CASSTGQAIYEQYF. The CDR3, as DNA: TGTGCCAGTAGTACGGGACAGGCGATCTACGAGCAGTACTTC.

The chain recombines TRBV5-5 with TRBJ2-1; no firm D call. Germline CDR1 reads SGHKS; CDR2 reads YYEKEE (reference sequence). The germline V and J ends were trimmed by 0 bases and 1 base, with 8 bases remaining between them. CDR3 length equals 15 residues. The CDR3 coding sequence is TGTGCCAGCAGCTTGGTGGGGTCTTCCTACAATGAGCAGTTCTTC. Amino acid sequence: CASSLVGSSYNEQFF.

This clone has just a few counts. V gene TRBV19 combines with J gene TRBJ2-7, with a tentative D call TRBD2 (5 bases). Trimming took 10 bases from V and 11 from J, leaving 15 bases between them. This CDR3 region has 10 residues. Germline lookup yields CDR1 LNHDA and CDR2 SQIVND (reference sequence). The CDR3 sequence: CATHIGLEYF. CDR3 bases: TGTGCCACCCATATAGGACTTGAGTACTTC.

V and J are TRBV6-5 and TRBJ1-2, with TRBD1 identical over 8 bases. The germline V gene has CDR1 MNHEY and CDR2 SVGAGI. Trimming took 4 bases from V and 3 from J; bases not matched to a gene: 1. The CDR3 runs to 13 residues. CDR3 coding DNA: TGTGCCAGCAGTTTGACAGGGGACTATGGCTACACCTTC. Translating gives CASSLTGDYGYTF.

The chain employs TRBV2 and TRBJ1-6; 9 positions match TRBD1. Germline CDR1 and CDR2: SNHLY and FYNNEI. This CDR3 is built from 16 residues. V lost 6 bases to trimming and J lost 7 bases; unmatched junction nucleotides: 10. The CDR3 DNA reads as TGTGCCAGCAGCACTACCCGGGACAGGGCGAATTCACCCCTCCACTTT. It codes for CASSTTRDRANSPLHF.

V usage is TRBV5-4 and J usage is TRBJ1-2; 7 bases agree with TRBD1. Germline V lookup: CDR1 SGHNT, CDR2 YYREEE (reference sequence). The CDR3 sequence is 13 residues long. V shed 4 bases and J 2 bases; nucleotides not matched to a gene: 2. CDR3 coding DNA: TGTGCCAGCAGCCCGACAGGGAACTATGGCTACACCTTC. As protein: CASSPTGNYGYTF.

The J gene is TRBJ1-2, the V gene TRBV28; D not resolved. The CDR3 runs 15 residues. Trimming stripped 6 bases from V and 7 bases from J, with 21 bases between. Germline values: CDR1 MDHEN, CDR2 SYDVKM. CDR3 sequence reads: CASSFPREGVSGYTF. In DNA form, the CDR3 reads TGTGCCAGCAGCTTCCCCCGGGAGGGAGTAAGTGGCTACACCTTC.

The chain employs TRBV6-6 and TRBJ2-5; D possibly corresponds to TRBD2 (5 bases). The CDR3 length is 13 residues. Per the germline V gene, CDR1 is MNHNY and CDR2 is SVGAGI (reference sequence). Trimming cost V 10 bases and J 0 bases, with 12 bases left between them. CDR3 coding DNA: TGTGCCATCTCAAGGCGGGACCAAGAGACCCAGTACTTC. It yields the protein CAISRRDQETQYF.

The chain combines TRBV6-5 with TRBJ2-3, with 14 bases fitting TRBD2. The germline V gene has CDR1 MNHEY and CDR2 SVGAGI. Losses at the gene ends were 0 bases for V and 4 bases for J; bases not matched to a gene: 0. There are 16 residues in the CDR3. CDR3 loop: CASSYSTSGGADTQYF. The CDR3 DNA follows: TGTGCCAGCAGTTACTCGACTAGCGGGGGGGCAGATACGCAGTATTTT.